Each of the 26 T cell receptor beta chains below was sequenced from the same sample in a study of CD8+CD57+ T cells in acquired aplastic anemia. Sequencing was done on patients that had shown CD8+CD57+ cell expansion by flow cytometry. Using genomic DNA as the template, TCR beta VDJ and CDR3 profiling was carried out. From the reads, TCRdb called clonotypes with MiXCR, one entry per CDR3 protein. The sample includes about 150,000 distinct CDR3 sequences, 52% seen only once; the top ten take approximately 12%. Material for sequencing was sorted CD4+, CD8+, or CD8+CD57+ T cells (not recorded which) from PBMCs. These receptors were collected from a human donor with aplastic anemia.

This chain connects TRBV2 to TRBJ2-5, with 8 bases aligning to TRBD1. The germline V gene has CDR1 SNHLY and CDR2 FYNNEI. The length of the CDR3 is 13 residues. The ends lost 3 bases at V and 5 bases at J; junction bases unmatched: 2. The CDR3 sequence is CASSDRGPETQYF. The CDR3 DNA sequence: TGTGCCAGCAGTGACAGGGGGCCTGAGACCCAGTACTTC.

V is TRBV7-3 and J is TRBJ2-5, with 9 bases matching TRBD2. Germline lookup yields CDR1 SGHTA and CDR2 FQGTGA. CDR3 length equals 15 residues. J lost 5 bases, V lost 5 bases, and 9 bases had no gene match. This chain's CDR3 is CASSPSGLAGETQYF. The CDR3 nucleotides are TGTGCCAGCAGCCCCTCGGGACTAGCAGGGGAGACCCAGTACTTC.

V gene TRBV7-8 combines with J gene TRBJ2-6; possibly TRBD1 for D (5 bases). CDR3 length equals 17 residues. Germline values: CDR1 SGHVS, CDR2 FQNEAQ. V lost 0 bases and J lost 2, with 11 bases in between. The CDR3 spells CASSLAGEGTGANVLTF. The DNA for the CDR3 is TGTGCCAGCAGCTTAGCAGGGGAAGGGACTGGGGCCAACGTCCTGACTTTC. Using reference TRBV7-8 and TRBJ2-6 for the parts outside the CDR3, the full variable domain is GAGVSQSPRYKVAKRGQDVALRCDPISGHVSLFWYQQALGQGPEFLTYFQNEAQLDKSGLPSDRFFAERPEGSVSTLKIQRTQQEDSAVYLCASSLAGEGTGANVLTFGAGSRLTVL.

As for this clonotype: A much larger clone is a single base away; this may be a read error. The chain links TRBV7-3 to TRBJ2-7; TRBD1 or TRBD2 may be the D gene (5 bases each). Germline V CDR1 and CDR2: SGHTA, FQGTGA. This CDR3 contains 14 residues. CDR3 region: CASSPGTGRYDQYF. The CDR3 DNA reads TGTGCCAGCAGCCCAGGGACGGGGCGCTACGATCAGTACTTC.

The chain carries TRBV24-1 and TRBJ1-6; no firm D call. Germline V gene sequence: CDR1 KGHDR, CDR2 SFDVKD. The CDR3 spans 14 residues. Trimming removed 5 bases from V and 11 bases from J, with 15 bases in between. The DNA for the CDR3 is TGTGCCACCAGTGTTAGCGGCCCTGGGGCACCCCTCCACTTT. It specifies CATSVSGPGAPLHF.

This clonotype was found once. J is TRBJ2-2 and V is TRBV29-1; 7 nucleotides agree with TRBD1. The ends lost 2 bases at V and 4 bases at J; junction bases unmatched: 7. CDR1 SQVTM and CDR2 ANQGSEA come from the germline V gene. The CDR3 extends over 15 amino acids. This CDR3 reads CSVEQTGFVTGELFF. The DNA of the CDR3 is TGCAGCGTTGAACAGACAGGGTTCGTCACCGGGGAGCTGTTTTTT.

This clonotype came up once. The gene calls are TRBV7-8 and TRBJ1-6; D might be TRBD1 (6 bases). CDR1 is SGHVS, CDR2 FQNEAQ, per germline. The CDR3 runs to 16 residues. V was clipped by 5 bases and J by 10 bases, with 21 bases between them. CDR3 protein: CASSVYQGPGGSPLHF. DNA of the CDR3: TGTGCCAGCAGCGTCTACCAGGGGCCAGGAGGGTCACCCCTCCACTTT.

The chain links TRBV24-1 to TRBJ2-1; D unresolved. Deletions cut 4 bases from V and 5 bases from J, with 8 bases between. The CDR3 runs to 13 residues. From germline, CDR1 is KGHDR and CDR2 SFDVKD. The CDR3 sequence: CATSEPFHNEQFF. As DNA, the CDR3 is TGTGCCACCAGTGAGCCCTTCCACAATGAGCAGTTCTTC.

The chain recombines TRBV6-6 with TRBJ2-5; D not certain. From germline, CDR1 is MNHNY and CDR2 SVGAGI (reference sequence). V shed 2 bases and J shed 7 bases, with 5 bases lying between them. This CDR3 is 11 amino acids long. This CDR3 is CASSYPATQYF. The CDR3 DNA reads as TGTGCCAGCAGTTACCCAGCGACCCAGTACTTC.

The chain recombines TRBV10-3 with TRBJ2-7; D possibly matches TRBD1 or TRBD2 (5 bases each). The V end was cut by 6 bases, the J end by 0 bases, with 12 bases between. The CDR3 length is 14 residues. CDR1 and CDR2 from the germline V gene are ENHRY and SYGVKD. CDR3 sequence: CAIRGRQDSYEQYF. CDR3 DNA: TGTGCCATCAGGGGACGGCAGGACTCCTACGAGCAGTACTTC.

This chain joins TRBV25-1 and TRBJ1-2; a weak D match, TRBD1 (5 bases). V lost 6 bases and J 4 bases, leaving 12 bases between the germline ends. Germline loops: CDR1 MGHDK, CDR2 SYGVNS. The CDR3 is made up of 13 amino acids. CDR3 region: CASSPLTVYGYTF. For the CDR3, the DNA is TGTGCCAGCAGCCCGCTGACAGTCTATGGCTACACCTTC.

Comments on this clonotype: A much larger clone lies a single base off, so this may be a read error. The chain has TRBV6-5 and TRBJ2-1; a weak D match, TRBD2 (6 bases). The CDR3 runs to 14 residues. Germline-derived CDR1 and CDR2 are MNHEY and SVGAGI. Trimming stripped 2 bases from V and 12 bases from J, with 17 bases between. In nucleotides, the CDR3 is TGTGCCAGCAGTTACAGACTAGGCGGTTTTGGGCAGTTCTTC. Amino acid sequence: CASSYRLGGFGQFF.

The table lists this clonotype with many counts. The V call is TRBV19, the J call TRBJ2-1, with D perhaps TRBD2 (5 bases). V was trimmed by 1 base and J by 7 bases, leaving 5 bases between them. The length of the CDR3 is 12 residues. Germline CDR1 reads LNHDA; CDR2 reads SQIVND (reference sequence). The CDR3 sequence: CASSIAGNEQFF. The CDR3 coding sequence is TGTGCCAGTAGTATAGCGGGGAATGAGCAGTTCTTC.

This chain joins TRBV19 and TRBJ1-6; TRBD1 matches at 8 bases. V dropped 9 bases and J dropped 9; count of bases not matched to a gene: 10. The CDR3 loop spans 14 amino acids. Germline CDR1 reads LNHDA; CDR2 reads SQIVND (reference sequence). CDR3 bases: TGTGCCAGCACCCAGGGGGCGAGCGGTTCACCCCTCCACTTT. Amino acids: CASTQGASGSPLHF.

The chain links TRBV9 to TRBJ2-5, with 8 bases aligning to TRBD2. This CDR3 region has 15 residues. Germline trimming cut 4 bases from V and 0 bases from J; bases unmatched to any gene: 5. CDR1 SGDLS and CDR2 YYNGEE come from the germline V gene. CDR3 DNA: TGTGCCAGCAGCCCGAGCGGGAGAAACCAAGAGACCCAGTACTTC. Residues: CASSPSGRNQETQYF.

Remarks on this clonotype: With a much larger clone just one base away, this may be a read error. The chain couples TRBV18 to TRBJ2-3, with 12 bases identical to TRBD1. Germline V CDR1 and CDR2: KGHSH, LQKENI. This CDR3 is built from 16 residues. The CDR3 coding sequence is TGTGCCAGCTCACCAACCGGGACAGGGGGCGCAGATACGCCGTATTTT. Amino acids: CASSPTGTGGADTPYF.

The chain combines TRBV24-1 with TRBJ1-5; TRBD1 might be the D (6 bases). Germline CDR1 reads KGHDR; CDR2 reads SFDVKD. The length of the CDR3 is 14 residues. V lost 4 bases to trimming and J lost 3 bases, with 9 bases between them. The CDR3 loop reads CATSDAGANQPQHF. DNA of the CDR3: TGTGCCACCAGTGACGCAGGGGCCAATCAGCCCCAGCATTTT.

This clonotype was recorded at least ten times. The V gene is TRBV19, the J gene TRBJ2-1; 12 bases are shared with TRBD1. This CDR3 is 16 amino acids long. The V segment lost 3 bases and the J segment 5 bases; nucleotides outside the gene matches: 5. Germline CDR1 is LNHDA and CDR2 is SQIVND (reference sequence). The chain's CDR3 is CASSMGDRGPNNEQFF. The CDR3 DNA follows: TGTGCCAGTAGTATGGGGGACAGGGGGCCGAACAATGAGCAGTTCTTC.

V and J are TRBV7-9 and TRBJ1-2, with TRBD1 identical over 10 bases. This CDR3 contains 15 residues. Germline V gives CDR1 SEHNR, CDR2 FQNEAQ (reference sequence). The trim removed 5 bases at V and 4 bases at J, leaving 7 bases unmatched. The CDR3 DNA reads as TGTGCCAGCAGCCCCGGACAGGGGGATGGCTATGGCTACACCTTC. It encodes CASSPGQGDGYGYTF.

The rearrangement uses TRBV7-9 and TRBJ2-2; weak D call: TRBD2 (6 bases). V was pared by 6 bases and J by 11 bases, with 10 bases between. There are 11 residues in the CDR3. Germline V lookup: CDR1 SEHNR, CDR2 FQNEAQ (reference sequence). In DNA, the CDR3 is TGTGCCAGCAGTATCGGGAGAGAGCTGTTTTTT. Protein product: CASSIGRELFF.

The chain links TRBV12-3 or TRBV12-4 to TRBJ2-1; 14 bases line up with TRBD2. Trimming at V came to 5 bases and at J to 8 bases, leaving 2 bases not matched to a gene. This CDR3 has 14 amino acids. The CDR3 protein is CASSTTSGGDEQFF. For the CDR3, the DNA is TGTGCCAGCAGTACGACTAGCGGGGGGGATGAGCAGTTCTTC.

The chain couples TRBV6-1 to TRBJ2-4; possibly TRBD1 or TRBD2 for D (5 bases each). Trimming shortened V by 5 bases and J by 9 bases, and 26 bases separated the two germline ends. The germline CDR1 and CDR2 sequences are MNHNS and SASEGT. The CDR3 runs 17 residues. CDR3 DNA sequence: TGTGCCAGCAGTCAGCGCGGACACCGGGACCCATGGACCATTCAGTACTTC. Its protein product is CASSQRGHRDPWTIQYF.

Worth noting for this clonotype: The junction departs from germline at one end; a sequencing error may be responsible. The rearrangement uses TRBV25-1 and TRBJ2-1, with D hard to call. Germline values: CDR1 MGHDK, CDR2 SYGVNS. This CDR3 contains 11 residues. CDR3 region: CASSEVGEQSF. Here the CDR3 DNA reads TGTGCCAGCAGTGAAGTGGGTGAGCAGTCCTTC.

The V and J genes are TRBV6-2 or TRBV6-3 and TRBJ2-3; no definite D call. Germline V gene data show CDR1 as MNHEY and CDR2 as SVGEGT. The CDR3 is made up of 14 amino acids. Trimming removed 3 bases from V and 2 bases from J, with 9 bases in between. CDR3 coding DNA: TGTGCCAGCAGTTATATCTCCTCCACAGATACGCAGTATTTT. This codes for CASSYISSTDTQYF.

V gene TRBV6-2 or TRBV6-3 combines with J gene TRBJ2-5; D is perhaps TRBD2 (7 bases). Germline V lookup: CDR1 MNHEY, CDR2 SVGEGT. The CDR3 sequence is 15 residues long. The V gene lost 5 bases and the J gene lost 5 bases, with 18 bases spanning the gap. This chain's CDR3 is CASSTPRGGQETQYF. The CDR3 DNA sequence: TGTGCCAGCAGTACGCCCAGGGGAGGGCAGGAGACCCAGTACTTC.

On this clonotype: A read error may account for a junction end that differs from germline. The rearrangement links TRBV11-2 to TRBJ2-1; the match to TRBD2 covers 10 bases. CDR3 length: 17 amino acids. CDR1 is SGHAT, CDR2 FQNNGV, per germline. In nucleotides, the CDR3 is TGTGCCAGCAGCCCATACTCTAGCGGGAGCTCCTACAATGAGCAGCTCTTC. This codes for CASSPYSSGSSYNEQLF.